This TCR beta chain was profiled in a study of blood T cells in healthy people across ages. Study results and limitations: It was not possible, with unsorted PBMCs, to conclusively compare naive and antigen-experienced cells. Diversity was estimated from one million T cells, and these estimates were considered underestimates.

Of note for this clonotype: The antigen is undetermined.

The V and J ends lost 8 bases and 0 bases respectively, with 8 bases between them. CDR1 and CDR2 (germline): SQVTM, ANQGSEA. The CDR3 runs 13 residues. The people who gave samples were healthy Caucasians from Russia, aged roughly 6 to 90. For the second PCR, which ran for about 6 to 11 cycles, a sample-barcoded 5' primer and a J-beta primer mix were used. A minimum of 2.5 million CDR3-containing paired-end reads was obtained for each sample. TCRdb independently ran MiXCR on the 5' RACE reads; one entry per CDR3 protein. The table records about 640,000 distinct CDR3 sequences, under 70% of them present only once.

The TCR comes from a man aged 55 to 70 in good health. The sequenced material came from blood. V is TRBV29-1 and J is TRBJ2-6; D remains unclear. In DNA form, the CDR3 reads TGCAGCTATCAGGCCTCTGGGGCCAACGTCCTGACTTTC. Protein product: CSYQASGANVLTF.